The clone carrying this TCR beta chain was counted between two and nine times. Its antigen is not known. This entry belongs to a study of response to subunit inactivated influenza vaccine. Study results and caveats: The authors proposed limited new T cell recruitment per seasonal influenza vaccination.

With 4 bases clipped from V and 9 bases from J, the junction kept 11 bases outside the gene matches. Germline assignment: CDR1 GTSNPN and CDR2 SVGIG (reference sequence). There are 14 residues in the CDR3. MiXCR, run by TCRdb on the RT-PCR reads, gives a single entry per CDR3 protein. The sample has more than 250,000 distinct CDR3 sequences, around a fifth seen once; the top ten hold 10%. This clonotype originated in a man in his fifties or sixties who received an inactivated influenza vaccine. V usage is TRBV30 and J usage is TRBJ1-3; TRBD1 matches 8 bases. The sequencing used PBMCs from blood, collected less than 22 months after vaccination. CDR3 sequence reads: CAWNRRRTGSTIYF. The DNA for the CDR3 is TGTGCCTGGAACCGTCGTCGGACAGGGTCCACCATATATTTT.